This is a list of T cell receptor beta chains from one sample in a study of blood T cell repertoires in COVID-19. This table comes from immunoSEQ multiplex PCR, and its TCRdb copy is limited to in-frame clones, with some not included. The table has about 120,000 clones, 70% to 90% seen once. The sample consisted of peripheral blood. The receptors here all came from a woman aged 50 to 60 with acute or convalescent COVID-19. Each CDR3 is given with its conserved first and last residue. Fields, in order: D gene, J gene, V gene, clone size, CDR3 DNA, CDR3 protein. D genes are given only for firm matches. Only some rows state a clone size, as once, few, many or a class for expanded clones.

D: TRBD2; J: TRBJ2-7; V: TRBV11-1; size: -; DNA: TGTGCCAGCAGCGGACGACTAGCGGGAGAGGGCGAGCAGTACTTC; CDR3: CASSGRLAGEGEQYF
D: -; J: TRBJ2-5; V: TRBV3-1/TRBV3-2; size: -; DNA: TGTGCCAGCAGCTTCGGGGGAACAGAGACCCAGTACTTC; CDR3: CASSFGGTETQYF
D: TRBD1; J: TRBJ1-2; V: TRBV12-3/TRBV12-4; size: few; DNA: TGTGCCAGCAGTCCACAGGGGGCGGAGGGCTACACCTTC; CDR3: CASSPQGAEGYTF
D: TRBD2; J: TRBJ2-3; V: TRBV2; size: -; DNA: TGTGCCAGCAGCCCGGGACTAGCGGGAGCAGATACGCAGTATTTT; CDR3: CASSPGLAGADTQYF
D: TRBD1; J: TRBJ1-5; V: TRBV2; size: -; DNA: TGTGCCAGTGGACAGGGCAATCAGCCCCAGCATTTT; CDR3: CASGQGNQPQHF
D: -; J: TRBJ1-1; V: TRBV7-8; size: once; DNA: TGTGCCAGCAGCCGAACAGGGCTGAACACTGAAGCTTTCTTT; CDR3: CASSRTGLNTEAFF
D: TRBD1; J: TRBJ1-1; V: TRBV6-5; size: once; DNA: TGTGCCAGCAGTTACTCGGGACAGGTGAACACTGAAGCTTTCTTT; CDR3: CASSYSGQVNTEAFF
D: -; J: TRBJ1-2; V: TRBV14; size: -; DNA: TGTGCCAGCAGTCCAAACCTCAGGACTAACTATGGCTACACCTTC; CDR3: CASSPNLRTNYGYTF
D: TRBD1; J: TRBJ2-7; V: TRBV5-4; size: -; DNA: TGTGCCAGCAGCTTGGGGGGGACAGAGTCCTACGAGCAGTACTTC; CDR3: CASSLGGTESYEQYF
D: TRBD1; J: TRBJ1-1; V: TRBV6-5; size: -; DNA: TGTGCCAGCATCCACAGGGGGACGAACACTGAAGCTTTCTTT; CDR3: CASIHRGTNTEAFF
D: TRBD1; J: TRBJ1-4; V: TRBV12-3/TRBV12-4; size: -; DNA: TGTGCCAGTCGACAGGGGTCGGAAAAACTGTTTTTT; CDR3: CASRQGSEKLFF
D: TRBD1; J: TRBJ2-1; V: TRBV24-1; size: -; DNA: TGTGCCACCAGTGAAACCGGGACAGGGAATGAGCAGTTCTTC; CDR3: CATSETGTGNEQFF
D: -; J: TRBJ2-5; V: TRBV18; size: -; DNA: TGTGCCAGCTCCCCAAAAGGACAACGAGAGGAGACCCAGTACTTC; CDR3: CASSPKGQREETQYF
D: -; J: TRBJ1-6; V: TRBV5-8; size: -; DNA: TGTGCCAGCAGCTACCGGGACAACAATTCACCCCTCCACTTT; CDR3: CASSYRDNNSPLHF
D: TRBD2; J: TRBJ2-1; V: TRBV7-2; size: -; DNA: TGTGCCAGCAGCTCCGGACTAGCGGGGATCTTCAATGAGCAGTTCTTC; CDR3: CASSSGLAGIFNEQFF
D: TRBD1; J: TRBJ1-4; V: TRBV7-8; size: -; DNA: TGTGCCAGCAGCGCACAGGGGGTCTCTAATGAAAAACTGTTTTTT; CDR3: CASSAQGVSNEKLFF
D: -; J: TRBJ1-6; V: TRBV30; size: -; DNA: TGTGCCTGGAGTGTGGGGGGAGCAGATTCACCCCTCCACTTT; CDR3: CAWSVGGADSPLHF
D: -; J: TRBJ2-7; V: TRBV14; size: -; DNA: TGTGCCAGCAGCCAGTACAGTGGCGCCGAGCAGTACTTC; CDR3: CASSQYSGAEQYF